The rows below give T cell receptor beta chains drawn from one sample of a study of CD8+ T cells in alopecia areata. The assay was immunoSEQ multiplex PCR, and TCRdb's table has in-frame clones only and misses some. The sample shows 110,000 to 150,000 clones, about 60% of them seen only once. The source material was CD4+ T cells sorted from blood, sampled at week 0. The receptor set was obtained from a human donor with alopecia areata. CDR3s include the opening cysteine and the closing phenylalanine or tryptophan. D genes are given only for firm matches. Rows give clone size only sometimes, using once, few, many, or a class for an expanded clone.

V: TRBV7-9; length: 11; J: TRBJ2-1; D: .; size: .; DNA: TGTGCCAGCAGCCCCCGGGGTGAGCAGTTCTTC; CDR3: CASSPRGEQFF
V: TRBV7-9; length: 14; J: TRBJ2-7; D: .; size: few; DNA: TGTGCCAGCAGCTTAGCAGGGTCTAACTACGAGCAGTACTTC; CDR3: CASSLAGSNYEQYF
V: TRBV5-1; length: 12; J: TRBJ1-2; D: .; size: .; DNA: TGCGCCAGCAGCTTGGAAGGGTATGGCTACACCTTC; CDR3: CASSLEGYGYTF
V: TRBV2; length: 12; J: TRBJ1-1; D: .; size: .; DNA: TGTGCCAGCAGTGACCGGGCAACTGAAGCTTTCTTT; CDR3: CASSDRATEAFF
V: TRBV6-1; length: 15; J: TRBJ1-1; D: .; size: .; DNA: TGTGCCAGTTCCATGCCAGGGGCCTACAACACTGAAGCTTTCTTT; CDR3: CASSMPGAYNTEAFF
V: TRBV6-5; length: 14; J: TRBJ2-7; D: .; size: .; DNA: TGTGCCAGCAGCCGCGGGACATACTCCTACGAGCAGTACTTC; CDR3: CASSRGTYSYEQYF
V: TRBV11-2; length: 14; J: TRBJ2-7; D: TRBD2; size: .; DNA: TGTGCCAGCAGCCCACTAGCGGGGGGGCGGGAGCAGTACTTC; CDR3: CASSPLAGGREQYF
V: TRBV9; length: 15; J: TRBJ2-6; D: .; size: .; DNA: TGTGCCAGCAGCGTAAGCGTCTCTGGGGCCAACGTCCTGACTTTC; CDR3: CASSVSVSGANVLTF
V: TRBV29-1; length: 12; J: TRBJ2-3; D: .; size: .; DNA: TGCAGCGTTGGTCGCGGCACAGATACGCAGTATTTT; CDR3: CSVGRGTDTQYF
V: TRBV29-1; length: 12; J: TRBJ1-5; D: .; size: once; DNA: TGCAGTACAAAGGAAGCGGGTCAGCCCCAGCATTTT; CDR3: CSTKEAGQPQHF
V: TRBV5-4; length: 12; J: TRBJ2-7; D: .; size: .; DNA: TGTGCCAGCAGCCGTAACTCCTACGAGCAGTACTTC; CDR3: CASSRNSYEQYF